This record covers a single T cell receptor (beta chain). From germline, CDR1 is KGHSH and CDR2 LQKENI. Trimming took off 2 bases at V and 3 bases at J, with 14 bases between the two ends. The CDR3 consists of 16 residues. This sample was taken from a study of blood T cell repertoires in COVID-19. Sequenced by immunoSEQ multiplex PCR; TCRdb stores in-frame clones only, minus some. The data hold hundreds of thousands of clones, with about 73% observed a single time. The origin of this receptor is a woman older than 75 with acute or convalescent COVID-19. The source material was peripheral blood. This chain joins TRBV18 and TRBJ1-3, with a possible D match to TRBD1 (6 bases). The CDR3 DNA reads TGTGCCAGCTCACCAGCTACACAGGGCTTTGGAAACACCATATATTTT. It specifies CASSPATQGFGNTIYF. Together with reference TRBV18 and TRBJ1-3, the CDR3 gives the full variable domain: NAGVMQNPRHLVRRRGQEARLRCSPMKGHSHVYWYRQLPEEGLKFMVYLQKENIIDESGMPKERFSAEFPKEGPSILRIQQVVRGDSAAYFCASSPATQGFGNTIYFGEGSWLTVV.